The 5 T cell receptor beta chains presented below share a single source sample, sequenced in a study of blood T cell repertoires in COVID-19. Using immunoSEQ multiplex PCR, the repertoire was profiled, and TCRdb retains in-frame clones only, with some absent. Among 220,000 or so clones, roughly 84% were seen once, and the ten largest hold approximately 7.3%. Sequencing was performed on PBMCs or T cells enriched from blood (not recorded which). The receptors were gathered from a woman aged 35 to 49 who had recovered from COVID-19.

This clone appeared a few times. The J gene is TRBJ1-1, the V gene TRBV19; D might be TRBD1 (5 bases). The germline V gene has CDR1 LNHDA and CDR2 SQIVND (reference sequence). The CDR3 covers 14 residues. V was clipped by 5 bases and J by 1 base, with 11 bases between them. Written as DNA, the CDR3 is TGTGCCAGTAGTGTCGTGACAGCGAACACTGAAGCTTTCTTT. Its translation: CASSVVTANTEAFF. The full variable domain, in which reference TRBV19 and TRBJ1-1 provide the parts outside the CDR3, is DGGITQSPKYLFRKEGQNVTLSCEQNLNHDAMYWYRQDPGQGLRLIYYSQIVNDFQKGDIAEGYSVSREKKESFPLTVTSAQKNPTAFYLCASSVVTANTEAFFGQGTRLTVV.

The chain employs TRBV2 and TRBJ2-7; 14 bases line up with TRBD2. This CDR3 has 15 residues. The germline V gene has CDR1 SNHLY and CDR2 FYNNEI. V shed 6 bases and J 5 bases; nucleotides not matched to a gene: 6. The CDR3 loop is CASRGLAGEAHEQYF. CDR3 DNA: TGTGCCAGCAGGGGACTAGCGGGAGAGGCCCACGAGCAGTACTTC.

This clone was found once. The J gene is TRBJ2-7, the V gene TRBV19; a possible D gene is TRBD2 (5 bases). The germline CDR1 and CDR2 sequences are LNHDA and SQIVND (reference sequence). Trimming took 5 bases from V and 5 from J, leaving 13 bases between them. CDR3 length: 13 residues. For the CDR3, the DNA is TGTGCCAGTAGTGGTTCGGGGTGGGACGAGCAGTACTTC. Its protein product is CASSGSGWDEQYF.

V and J are TRBV19 and TRBJ2-7; TRBD1 matches 10 bases. Looked up from germline, CDR1 is LNHDA and CDR2 is SQIVND (reference sequence). The J segment lost 0 bases and the V segment lost 5 bases, leaving 7 bases of the junction unmatched. This CDR3 has 16 amino acids. CDR3 sequence: CASSPPGTGASYEQYF. The CDR3 DNA sequence: TGTGCCAGTAGTCCTCCGGGGACAGGGGCCTCCTACGAGCAGTACTTC.

This clone was counted only a few times. The gene calls are TRBV19 and TRBJ1-2; TRBD1 might be the D (6 bases). Trimming stripped 5 bases from V and 2 bases from J, with 12 bases between. The CDR3 is 14 amino acids. Germline V gene data show CDR1 as LNHDA and CDR2 as SQIVND (reference sequence). This CDR3 reads CASSVTRGNYGYTF. DNA of the CDR3: TGTGCCAGTAGTGTTACCAGGGGAAACTATGGCTACACCTTC.